The present T cell receptor (beta chain) was sequenced within a study of blood T cell repertoires in COVID-19. Using immunoSEQ multiplex PCR, the repertoire was profiled, and TCRdb retains in-frame clones only, with some absent. The sample consists of approximately 500,000 clones, approximately 88% of them appearing once. V was clipped by 3 bases and J by 2 bases; unmatched bases: 4. The CDR3 extends over 15 amino acids. CDR1 is SGHRS, CDR2 YFSETQ, per germline. This chain connects TRBV5-1 to TRBJ2-7; 11 bases fit TRBD2. The sample was peripheral blood. The TCR sequence derives from a woman aged 45-59 years with COVID-19, enrolled during active disease. The CDR3 nucleotides are TGCGCCAGCAGCTCACTAGCGGGGGATACCTACGAGCAGTACTTC. Protein product: CASSSLAGDTYEQYF.